Sequencing of this TCR beta chain was carried out in a study of regulatory T cells in long-lasting Graves disease (dated by TCRdb to about 2021). Turning to the overall study: Newly diagnosed Graves' disease patients had taken antithyroid drugs for less than 3 months. The study took place in China and was registered as a clinical trial. A total of roughly 35 samples underwent TCR sequencing: roughly 13 from persistent and about 20 from newly diagnosed Graves' disease patients. Patients with persistent Graves' disease were compared with patients with newly diagnosed Graves' disease using TCR sequencing and RNA sequencing of peripheral blood. Results the study describes overall, beyond this receptor: Compared with newly diagnosed patients, patients with persistent Graves' disease had lower TCR Shannon entropy and fewer highly expanded clones, which suggests clonal expansion. Sequencing and analysis were restricted to the TCR beta chain. The authors noted that the small sample size was a limitation that may lower accuracy. Persistent patients shared more public clonotypes among themselves (around 3,000) than newly diagnosed patients did (approximately 970). TRBV28, TRBJ1-2 and TRBJ2-5 were preferentially used in persistent disease, while TRBV20-1 and TRBJ2-1 were favored in newly diagnosed disease. Because the primary lesion, thyroid tissue, could not be accessed, the study looked at peripheral blood alone.

V is clipped by 7 bases and J by 2 bases, and the sequence between their germline boundaries is 20 bases long. Taken from cysteine to phenylalanine, the CDR3 has 16 residues. Only CDR3 DNA remains: 48 bases, in frame from the first base. Libraries were prepared through multiplex PCR. Instrument used: Illumina HiSeq 4000. iRepertoire HTBI primers and Arm-PCR amplification of CDR3 regions were used to construct TCR beta libraries. Gel purification was performed on PCR products prior to sequencing. The study's own analysis went as follows. Across samples, around 58 TRBV and 14 TRBJ segments were identified and used for gene usage analysis of CDR3 amino acid clonotypes. COPE and FqMerger were used to merge the filtered high-quality paired reads into contigs. Contigs were aligned with BLAST to IMGT TRBV, TRBD and TRBJ reference genes, and CDR3 was defined per IMGT. Any clonotype with a frequency above 0.1% was counted as a highly expanded clone. Shannon entropy served as the measure of repertoire diversity, while the Gini coefficient captured V-J evenness. Clonotypes shared by more than one individual were considered public. Using fastp at Q25 and MiXCR, TCRdb reprocessed the public reads and kept productive beta chains. Entries are consolidated by CDR3 protein sequence, retaining the most common genes and DNA. These V and J calls rely on TCRdb rather than the paper's analysis. The sample yields hundreds of thousands of distinct CDR3 sequences; 16% were counted once. Jointly, the top ten make up 18% of the sample.

Only a few counts were recorded for this clonotype. Its specific antigen is unknown. Per-base quality was not reported, and no clone a single base away is much larger than it. Per the publication, the time point label means: newly diagnosed GD, antithyroid drugs for less than 3 months. RNA was extracted from PBMCs in TRIzol for both TCR sequencing and RNA sequencing. Graves' disease was diagnosed according to American Thyroid Association guidelines. Patients for the study were recruited at an endocrinology department in Xi'an, China. Each patient gave approximately 9 milliliters of peripheral blood, collected in an EDTA anticoagulant tube. Ficoll Paque Plus density gradient separation was used to isolate PBMCs, and no further T cell sorting was performed. An Agilent 2100 Bioanalyzer and agarose gel were used to check RNA quality, while a NanoDrop 2000 measured RNA concentration. This sample also belongs to another study, concerning T cells in Graves' hyperthyroidism and ophthalmopathy. From that second study: Graves' hyperthyroidism was defined as stable when no progression to ophthalmopathy occurred over 18 months of follow-up. Hyperthyroidism patients were aged 18 to 65 years and newly diagnosed, with disease duration of less than 2 months. The study excluded patients with uncontrolled infections, other autoimmune diseases, pregnancy or lactation. Diagnoses relied on clinical symptoms, serum thyroxine and TRAb, thyroid ultrasound and orbital computed tomography. The TCR CDR3 was subjected to a first round of RT-PCR using the HTBI primer set and the Qiagen OneStep RT-PCR kit. Blood samples also contained most of the expanded thyroid clonotypes (frequency above 0.001), which suggests that blood repertoires may reflect thyroid immune responses. A 13 V-J signature model separated ophthalmopathy from stable hyperthyroidism, with nearly 90% sensitivity and 81% to 82% specificity in cross-validation and 80%/75% in testing. In validation, the model predicted progression to ophthalmopathy with about 71% sensitivity and 72% to 85% specificity, a median of 6.5 months before onset. TCR V-J signatures able to tell the groups apart were searched for in a discovery cohort of 100 patients, of whom over 40 had Graves' ophthalmopathy and 55 to 60 had stable Graves' hyperthyroidism. Whether ophthalmopathy could be predicted prospectively was tested in an independent validation cohort made up of roughly 20 hyperthyroidism patients plus 17 patients who later progressed to ophthalmopathy. The 75 to 100 discovery patients were divided at random into training and test sets in a 7:3 ratio. Thyroid tissue and blood T-cell repertoires from six or seven Graves' hyperthyroidism patients were also compared in the study. Once sampling was done, hyperthyroidism patients were given methimazole at a starting dose of 30 mg daily, whereas ophthalmopathy patients were given high-dose intravenous methylprednisolone. A second multiplex PCR round built the libraries, followed by size selection and purification. Sequencing of the libraries was done on an Illumina HiSeq2000 using paired-end 100 bp reads. Raw data were processed with SOAPnuke, discarding reads with adapters, uncalled bases, mean Phred below 15, or no exact constant-primer or identifier match. COPE v1.2.5 was used to merge high-quality paired reads, and clonotypes were defined as unique nucleotide sequences. MiTCR v1.1 was used to align clonotypes to the IMGT TRBV, TRBD and TRBJ reference segments. The analysis included only V-J combinations with a frequency above 0.0001, which together covered around 99% of the repertoires. A TCS score was defined as the ratio of F50 (clonal expansion) to E x V (chaos), with BLOSUM62-based TCRdist applied between CDR3 peptides within each V-J. Welch's t-statistics and random forest reduced roughly 530 V-J features to 10 to 15, which were used in a naive Bayes classifier (R e1071). Sample size was not statistically predetermined, and blinding of investigators to group allocation was not performed. According to the paper, TCR Vbeta CDR3 sequencing was carried out on over 130 peripheral blood samples, which came from 40 to 45 ophthalmopathy, around 74 hyperthyroidism and around 17 progressor patients.

The chain is made from TRBV12-3 or TRBV12-4 and TRBJ1-2, and possibly TRBD1, on 5 matching bases. Source: peripheral blood mononuclear cells (PBMCs), taken at new diagnosis, from a patient treated with antithyroid drugs. The sequence was obtained from a woman aged 25 to 39 with Graves disease. Donor details come from another sample of the same person, matched by shared clones. The CDR3 reads CASKRRGGALNYGYTF. The DNA is as follows: TGTGCCAGCAAGAGGAGGGGAGGGGCCCTAAACTATGGCTACACCTTC.